The clone carrying this T cell receptor (beta chain) was detected ten times or more. It was RNA transcripts that yielded the amplified TCR beta CDR3 regions. An initial round of RT-PCR targeting the TCR CDR3 relied on the HTBI primer set. TCRdb reprocessed the multiplex PCR reads with MiXCR, giving one entry per CDR3 protein. The sample yields under 350,000 distinct CDR3 sequences, 25% seen once. The data are from a study of T cells in Graves' hyperthyroidism and ophthalmopathy. This receptor was taken from a man between 40 and 49 years old with Graves' hyperthyroidism that later progressed to Graves' ophthalmopathy. The sequenced sample consisted of blood.

The CDR3 sequence: CASSLGLGYTF. In DNA form, the CDR3 reads TGTGCCAGCAGCTTAGGACTGGGCTACACCTTC. The chain combines TRBV11-2 with TRBJ1-2; no reliable D call. With 1 base removed from V and 8 bases from J, the gap between germline ends came to 5 bases. CDR3 length equals 11 residues. Germline V gives CDR1 SGHAT, CDR2 FQNNGV.